This T cell receptor beta chain is drawn from a study of blood T cell repertoires in COVID-19. Measured with immunoSEQ multiplex PCR; TCRdb has only the in-frame clones, and not every one. This sample yields almost 250,000 clones, of which about 82% are seen a single time; around 6% belongs to the top ten. Germline V gene data show CDR1 as SGHTA and CDR2 as FQGNSA. The CDR3 loop spans 15 amino acids. Trimming pared 4 bases from V and 3 bases from J, leaving 13 bases between. V and J are TRBV7-2 and TRBJ1-3, with D possibly TRBD1 on 6 matching bases. Sequencing input: peripheral blood. The receptor's source is a woman of 80 years or more with COVID-19, enrolled during active disease. The DNA for the CDR3 is TGTGCCAGCAGCTCTACTACAGGGATTGGAAACACCATATATTTT. It translates to CASSSTTGIGNTIYF.